The source of this T cell receptor beta chain is a study of human T cells and chemical hapten exposure. Across the whole study: Patches with 0.01% DPC went on the upper back, and the tests were read at 6 days. Slight volume differences across pooled libraries mainly accounted for varying per-sample TCR yields.

From the RACE reads, TCRdb called clonotypes with MiXCR, one entry per CDR3 protein. The top ten hold around 2.5% of the sample, which has about 190,000 distinct CDR3 sequences, around 25% seen once. Time point described: patch test 3, about 24 weeks after DPC sensitization. Treatment: therapeutic diphenylcyclopropenone sensitization with weekly scalp DPC. V was pared by 5 bases and J by 10 bases, with 9 bases of the junction left unmatched. The germline gives CDR1 SQVTM, CDR2 ANQGSEA. This CDR3 spans 14 amino acids. Overall study results and limits: With regard to DPC sensitization, TCRs above 1 in 1000 frequency did not change.

As concerns this clonotype: Its antigen is not identified.

V is TRBV29-1 and J is TRBJ2-1; 12 bases align to TRBD2. The receptor comes from a middle-aged woman with alopecia areata. Some clones in this sample may be carry-over from other donors' samples. Material: whole blood, obtained in connection with sensitization to the hapten diphenylcyclopropenone (DPC). The CDR3 protein is CSVSGLAGSWEQFF. The CDR3 coding sequence is TGCAGCGTTTCCGGACTAGCGGGATCCTGGGAGCAGTTCTTC.